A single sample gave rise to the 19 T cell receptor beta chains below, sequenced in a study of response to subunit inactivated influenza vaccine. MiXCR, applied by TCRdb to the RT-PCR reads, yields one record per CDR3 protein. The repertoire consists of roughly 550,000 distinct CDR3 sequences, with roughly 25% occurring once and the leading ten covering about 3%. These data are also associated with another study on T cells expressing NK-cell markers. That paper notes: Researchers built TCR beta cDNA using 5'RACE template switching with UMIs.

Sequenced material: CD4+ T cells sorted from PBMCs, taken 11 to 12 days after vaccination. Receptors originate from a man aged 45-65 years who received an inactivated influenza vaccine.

CDR3 sequence: CASRGLRYETQYF. The CDR3 bases are TGTGCCAGCAGGGGACTCCGGTATGAGACCCAGTACTTC. This rearrangement joins TRBV28 to TRBJ2-5; weak D call: TRBD2 (6 bases). Germline V gene data show CDR1 as MDHEN and CDR2 as SYDVKM. Trimming shortened V by 6 bases and J by 5 bases, and 13 bases separated the two germline ends. The CDR3 length is 13 residues.

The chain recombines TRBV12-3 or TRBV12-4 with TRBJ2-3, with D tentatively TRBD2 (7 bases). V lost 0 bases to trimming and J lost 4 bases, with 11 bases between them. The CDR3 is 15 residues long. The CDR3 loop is CASSLAGGQADTQYF. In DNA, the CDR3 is TGTGCCAGCAGTTTAGCGGGGGGGCAGGCAGATACGCAGTATTTT.

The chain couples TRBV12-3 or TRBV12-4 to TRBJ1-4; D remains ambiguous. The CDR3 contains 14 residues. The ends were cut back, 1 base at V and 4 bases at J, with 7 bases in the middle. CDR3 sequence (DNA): TGTGCCAGCAGTTTAGGACACCGTAATGAAAAACTGTTTTTT. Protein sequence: CASSLGHRNEKLFF.

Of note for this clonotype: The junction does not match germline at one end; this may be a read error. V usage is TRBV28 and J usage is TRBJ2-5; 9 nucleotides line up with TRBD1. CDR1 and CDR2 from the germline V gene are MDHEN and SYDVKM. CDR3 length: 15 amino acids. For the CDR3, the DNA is TGTGCCAGCAGTCTATGGGACAGGGAAGGTCAGACCCAGTACTTC. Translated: CASSLWDREGQTQYF.

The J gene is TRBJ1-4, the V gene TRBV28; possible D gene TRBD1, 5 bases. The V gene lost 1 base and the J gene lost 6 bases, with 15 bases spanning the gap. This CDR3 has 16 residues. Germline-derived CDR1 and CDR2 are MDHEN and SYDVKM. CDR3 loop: CASSLFFGTGDEKLFF. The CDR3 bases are TGTGCCAGCAGTTTATTCTTCGGGACGGGGGATGAAAAACTGTTTTTT.

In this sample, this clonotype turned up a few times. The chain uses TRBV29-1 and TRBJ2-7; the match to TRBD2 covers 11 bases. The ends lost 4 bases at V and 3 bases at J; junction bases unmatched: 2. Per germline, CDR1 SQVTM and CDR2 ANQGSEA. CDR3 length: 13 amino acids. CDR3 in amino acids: CSVAGTSGYEQYF. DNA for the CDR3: TGCAGCGTTGCCGGGACTAGCGGCTACGAGCAGTACTTC.

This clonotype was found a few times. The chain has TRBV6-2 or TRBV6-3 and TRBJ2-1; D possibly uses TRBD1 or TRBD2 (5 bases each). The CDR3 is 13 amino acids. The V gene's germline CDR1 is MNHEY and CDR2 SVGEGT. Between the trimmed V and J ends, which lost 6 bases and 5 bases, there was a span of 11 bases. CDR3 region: CASSRDGDNEQFF. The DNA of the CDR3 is TGTGCCAGCAGCCGGGACGGAGACAATGAGCAGTTCTTC.

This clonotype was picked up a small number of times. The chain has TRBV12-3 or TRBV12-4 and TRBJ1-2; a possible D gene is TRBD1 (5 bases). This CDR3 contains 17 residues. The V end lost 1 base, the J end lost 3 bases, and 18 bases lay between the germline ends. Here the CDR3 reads CASSLEAGIGTDYGYTF. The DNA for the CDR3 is TGTGCCAGCAGTTTAGAGGCAGGGATCGGGACTGACTATGGCTACACCTTC.

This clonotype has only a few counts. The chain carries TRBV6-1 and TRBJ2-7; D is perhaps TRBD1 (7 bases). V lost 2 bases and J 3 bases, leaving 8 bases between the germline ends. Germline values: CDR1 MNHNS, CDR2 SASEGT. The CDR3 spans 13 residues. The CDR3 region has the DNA TGTGCCAGCAGTGAACAGGGGGGCTACGAGCAGTACTTC. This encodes CASSEQGGYEQYF.

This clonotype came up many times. CDR3 sequence reads: CATSEAFLAKNIQYF. DNA of the CDR3: TGTGCCACCAGTGAGGCGTTTCTAGCCAAAAACATTCAGTACTTC. V usage is TRBV24-1 and J usage is TRBJ2-4; D unresolved. V was clipped by 4 bases and J by 0 bases, with 9 bases between them. From germline, CDR1 is KGHDR and CDR2 SFDVKD. This CDR3 region has 15 residues.

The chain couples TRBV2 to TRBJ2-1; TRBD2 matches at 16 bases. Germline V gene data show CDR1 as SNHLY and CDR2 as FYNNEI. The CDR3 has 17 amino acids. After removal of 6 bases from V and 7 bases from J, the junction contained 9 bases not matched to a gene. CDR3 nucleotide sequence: TGTGCCAGCAGCCGAGGGACTAGCGGGGGGGCTACGAATGAGCAGTTCTTC. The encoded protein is CASSRGTSGGATNEQFF.

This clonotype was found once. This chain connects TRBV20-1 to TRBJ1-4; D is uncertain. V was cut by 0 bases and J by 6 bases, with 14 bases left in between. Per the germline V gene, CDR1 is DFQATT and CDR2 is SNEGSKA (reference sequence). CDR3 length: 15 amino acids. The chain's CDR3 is CSARDLYVVDEKLFF. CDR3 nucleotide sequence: TGCAGTGCTAGAGATTTATACGTAGTGGATGAAAAACTGTTTTTT.

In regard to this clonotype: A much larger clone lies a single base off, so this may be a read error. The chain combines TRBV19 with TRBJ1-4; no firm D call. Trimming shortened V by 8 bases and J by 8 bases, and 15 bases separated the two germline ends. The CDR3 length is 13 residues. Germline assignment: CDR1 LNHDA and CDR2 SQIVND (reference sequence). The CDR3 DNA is TGTGCCAGTGACGACTGCCGACGGGAAAAACTGTTTTTT. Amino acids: CASDDCRREKLFF.

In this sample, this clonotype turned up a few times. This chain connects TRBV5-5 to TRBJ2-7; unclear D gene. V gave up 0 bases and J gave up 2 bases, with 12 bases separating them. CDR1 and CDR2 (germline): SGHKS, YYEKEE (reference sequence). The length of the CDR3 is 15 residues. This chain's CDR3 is CASSLDSWSTYEQYF. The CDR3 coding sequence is TGTGCCAGCAGCTTGGATAGCTGGAGTACCTACGAGCAGTACTTC.

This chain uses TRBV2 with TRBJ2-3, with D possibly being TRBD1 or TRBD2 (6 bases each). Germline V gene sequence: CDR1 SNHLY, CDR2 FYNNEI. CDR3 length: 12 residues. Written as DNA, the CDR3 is TGTGCAGGCACGGGGGCCACAGATACGCAGTATTTT. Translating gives CAGTGATDTQYF.

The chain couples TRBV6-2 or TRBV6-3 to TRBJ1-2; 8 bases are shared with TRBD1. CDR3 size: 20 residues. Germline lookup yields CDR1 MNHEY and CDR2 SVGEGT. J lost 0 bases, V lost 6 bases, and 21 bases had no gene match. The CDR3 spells CASSLHGRDRSLLSNYGYTF. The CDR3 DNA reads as TGTGCCAGCAGCTTACACGGCCGGGACAGGAGCCTCCTTTCTAACTATGGCTACACCTTC.

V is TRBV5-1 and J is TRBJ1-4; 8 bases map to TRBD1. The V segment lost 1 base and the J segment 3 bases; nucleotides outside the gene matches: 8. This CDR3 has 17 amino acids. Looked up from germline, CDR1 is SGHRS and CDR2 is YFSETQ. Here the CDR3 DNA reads TGCGCCAGCAGCTTGTCCCGGGACAGGAGTTCTAATGAAAAACTGTTTTTT. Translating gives CASSLSRDRSSNEKLFF.

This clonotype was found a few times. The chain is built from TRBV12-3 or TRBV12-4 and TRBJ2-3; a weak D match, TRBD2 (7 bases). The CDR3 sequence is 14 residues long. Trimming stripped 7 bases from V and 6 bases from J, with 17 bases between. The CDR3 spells CASNVGGGPDTQYF. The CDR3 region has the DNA TGTGCCAGCAATGTAGGGGGGGGGCCCGATACGCAGTATTTT.

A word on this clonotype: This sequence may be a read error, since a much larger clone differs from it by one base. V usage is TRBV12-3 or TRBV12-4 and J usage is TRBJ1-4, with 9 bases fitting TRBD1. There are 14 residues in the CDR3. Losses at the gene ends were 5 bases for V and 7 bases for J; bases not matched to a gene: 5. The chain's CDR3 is CASSTGTGCEKLFF. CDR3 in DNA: TGTGCCAGCAGTACAGGGACAGGGTGTGAAAAACTGTTTTTT.